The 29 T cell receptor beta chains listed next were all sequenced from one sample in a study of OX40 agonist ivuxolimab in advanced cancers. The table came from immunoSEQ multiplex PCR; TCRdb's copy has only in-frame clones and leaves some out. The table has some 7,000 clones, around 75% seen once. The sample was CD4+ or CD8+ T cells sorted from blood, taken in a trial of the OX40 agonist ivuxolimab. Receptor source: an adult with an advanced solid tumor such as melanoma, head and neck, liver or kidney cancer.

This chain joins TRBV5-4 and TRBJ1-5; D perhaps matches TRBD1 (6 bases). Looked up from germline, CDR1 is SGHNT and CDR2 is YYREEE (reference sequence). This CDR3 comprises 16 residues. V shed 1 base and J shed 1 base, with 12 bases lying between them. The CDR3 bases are TGTGCCAGCAGCTTGTGGGGCGACAGGAGCAATCAGCCCCAGCATTTT. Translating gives CASSLWGDRSNQPQHF.

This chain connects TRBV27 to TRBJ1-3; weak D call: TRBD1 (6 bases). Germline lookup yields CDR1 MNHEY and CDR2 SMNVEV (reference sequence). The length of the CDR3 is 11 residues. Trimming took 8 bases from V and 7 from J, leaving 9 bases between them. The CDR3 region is CASRQGNTIYF. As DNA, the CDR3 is TGTGCCAGCCGTCAGGGGAACACCATATATTTT.

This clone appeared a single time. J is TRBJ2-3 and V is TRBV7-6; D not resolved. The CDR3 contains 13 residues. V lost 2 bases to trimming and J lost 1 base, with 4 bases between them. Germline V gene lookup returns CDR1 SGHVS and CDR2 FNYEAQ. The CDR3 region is CASSLFGTDTQYF. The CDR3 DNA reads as TGTGCCAGCAGCTTATTTGGCACAGATACGCAGTATTTT.

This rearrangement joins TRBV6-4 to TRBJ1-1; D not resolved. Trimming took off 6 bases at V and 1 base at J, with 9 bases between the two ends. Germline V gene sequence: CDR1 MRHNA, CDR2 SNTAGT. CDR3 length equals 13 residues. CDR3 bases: TGTGCCAGCAGCATGGGGAAGAACACTGAAGCTTTCTTT. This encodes CASSMGKNTEAFF.

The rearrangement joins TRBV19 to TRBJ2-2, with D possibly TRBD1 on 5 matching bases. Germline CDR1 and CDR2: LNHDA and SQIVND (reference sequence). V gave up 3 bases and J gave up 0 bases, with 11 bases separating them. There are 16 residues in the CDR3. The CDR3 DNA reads TGTGCCAGTAGTATTTGGCGGACAACGAACACCGGGGAGCTGTTTTTT. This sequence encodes CASSIWRTTNTGELFF.

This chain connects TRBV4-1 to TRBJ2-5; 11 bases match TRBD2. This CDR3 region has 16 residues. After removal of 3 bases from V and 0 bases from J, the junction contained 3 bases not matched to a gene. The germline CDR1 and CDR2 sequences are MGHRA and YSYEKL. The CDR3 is CASSQGTSGYQETQYF. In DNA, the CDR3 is TGCGCCAGCAGCCAGGGGACTAGCGGATACCAAGAGACCCAGTACTTC.

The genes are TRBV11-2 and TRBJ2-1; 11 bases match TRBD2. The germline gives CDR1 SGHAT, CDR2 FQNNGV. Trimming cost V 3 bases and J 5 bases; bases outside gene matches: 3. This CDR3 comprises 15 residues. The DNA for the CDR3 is TGTGCCAGCAGCTTGACTAGCGGGGTCCACAATGAGCAGTTCTTC. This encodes CASSLTSGVHNEQFF.

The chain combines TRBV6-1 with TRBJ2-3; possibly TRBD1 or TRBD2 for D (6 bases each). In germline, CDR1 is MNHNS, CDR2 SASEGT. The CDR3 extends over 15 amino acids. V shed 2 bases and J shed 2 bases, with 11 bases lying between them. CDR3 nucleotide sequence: TGTGCCAGCAGTGAATGGGGGGCGCTCACAGATACGCAGTATTTT. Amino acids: CASSEWGALTDTQYF.

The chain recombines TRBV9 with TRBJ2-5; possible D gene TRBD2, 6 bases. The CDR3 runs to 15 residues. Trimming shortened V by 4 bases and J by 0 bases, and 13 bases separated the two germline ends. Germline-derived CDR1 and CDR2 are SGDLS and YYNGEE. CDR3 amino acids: CASSLADKYQETQYF. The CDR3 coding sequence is TGTGCCAGCAGCTTAGCGGATAAGTACCAAGAGACCCAGTACTTC.

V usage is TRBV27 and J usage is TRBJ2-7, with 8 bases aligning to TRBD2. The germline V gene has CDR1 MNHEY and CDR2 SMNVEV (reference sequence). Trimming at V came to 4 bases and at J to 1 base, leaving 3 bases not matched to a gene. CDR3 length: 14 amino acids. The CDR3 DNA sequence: TGTGCCAGCAGTTCCCGGGGGGGGTCCTACGAGCAGTACTTC. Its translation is CASSSRGGSYEQYF.

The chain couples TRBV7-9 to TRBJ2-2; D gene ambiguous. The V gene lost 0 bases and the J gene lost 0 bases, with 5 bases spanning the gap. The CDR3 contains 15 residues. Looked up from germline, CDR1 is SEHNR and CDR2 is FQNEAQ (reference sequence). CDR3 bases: TGTGCCAGCAGCTTAGCAGGGCCGAACACCGGGGAGCTGTTTTTT. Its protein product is CASSLAGPNTGELFF.

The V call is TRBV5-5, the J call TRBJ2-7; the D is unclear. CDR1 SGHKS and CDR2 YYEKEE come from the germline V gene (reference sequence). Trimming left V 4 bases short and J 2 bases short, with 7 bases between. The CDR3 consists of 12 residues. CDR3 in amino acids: CASSDLPYEQYF. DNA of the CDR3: TGTGCCAGCAGCGATCTCCCCTACGAGCAGTACTTC.

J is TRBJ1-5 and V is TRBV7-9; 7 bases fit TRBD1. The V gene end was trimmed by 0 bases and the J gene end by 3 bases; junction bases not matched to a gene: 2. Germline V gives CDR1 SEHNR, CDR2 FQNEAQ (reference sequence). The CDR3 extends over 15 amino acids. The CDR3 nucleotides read TGTGCCAGCAGCTTAGCAGGGGGCCTCAATCAGCCCCAGCATTTT. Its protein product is CASSLAGGLNQPQHF. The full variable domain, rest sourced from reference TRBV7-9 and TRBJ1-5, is DTGVSQNPRHKITKRGQNVTFRCDPISEHNRLYWYRQTLGQGPEFLTYFQNEAQLEKSRLLSDRFSAERPKGSFSTLEIQRTEQGDSAMYLCASSLAGGLNQPQHFGDGTRLSIL.

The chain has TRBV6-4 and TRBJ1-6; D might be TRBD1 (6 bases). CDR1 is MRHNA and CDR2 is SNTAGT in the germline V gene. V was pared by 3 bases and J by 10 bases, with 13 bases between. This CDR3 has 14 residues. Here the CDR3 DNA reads TGTGCCAGCAGTGAAGAACAGGGTATGTCACCCCTCCACTTT. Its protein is CASSEEQGMSPLHF.

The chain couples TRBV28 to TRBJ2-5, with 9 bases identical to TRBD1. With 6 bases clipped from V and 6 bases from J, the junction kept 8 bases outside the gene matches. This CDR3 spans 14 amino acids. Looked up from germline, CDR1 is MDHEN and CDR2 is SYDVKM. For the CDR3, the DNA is TGTGCCAGCAGCCCCGGGACAGGGTGGAAGACCCAGTACTTC. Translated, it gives CASSPGTGWKTQYF.

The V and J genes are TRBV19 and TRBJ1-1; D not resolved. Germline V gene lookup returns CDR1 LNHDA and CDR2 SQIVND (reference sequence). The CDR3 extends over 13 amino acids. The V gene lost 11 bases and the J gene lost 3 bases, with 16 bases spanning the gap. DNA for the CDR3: TGTGCCCGCTACCCCGATAGGGACACTGAAGCTTTCTTT. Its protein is CARYPDRDTEAFF.

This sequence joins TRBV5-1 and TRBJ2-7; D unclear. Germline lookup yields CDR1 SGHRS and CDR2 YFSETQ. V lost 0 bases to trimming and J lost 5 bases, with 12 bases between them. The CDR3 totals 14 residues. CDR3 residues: CASSLDGIGHEQYF. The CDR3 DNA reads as TGCGCCAGCAGCTTGGATGGAATAGGACACGAGCAGTACTTC.

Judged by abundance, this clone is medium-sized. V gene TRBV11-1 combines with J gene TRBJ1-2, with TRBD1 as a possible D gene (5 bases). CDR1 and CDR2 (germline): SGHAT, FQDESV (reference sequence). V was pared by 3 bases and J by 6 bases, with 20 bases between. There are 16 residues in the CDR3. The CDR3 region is CASSLPGTPVVDGYTF. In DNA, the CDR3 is TGTGCCAGCAGCTTGCCCGGGACCCCCGTGGTGGATGGCTACACCTTC.

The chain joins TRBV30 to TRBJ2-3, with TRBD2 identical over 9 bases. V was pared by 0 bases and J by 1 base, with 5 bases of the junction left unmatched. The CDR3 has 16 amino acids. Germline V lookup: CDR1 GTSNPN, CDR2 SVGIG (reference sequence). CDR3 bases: TGTGCCTGGAGTGTTGGGGCTAGCGGGGGCACAGATACGCAGTATTTT. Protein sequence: CAWSVGASGGTDTQYF.

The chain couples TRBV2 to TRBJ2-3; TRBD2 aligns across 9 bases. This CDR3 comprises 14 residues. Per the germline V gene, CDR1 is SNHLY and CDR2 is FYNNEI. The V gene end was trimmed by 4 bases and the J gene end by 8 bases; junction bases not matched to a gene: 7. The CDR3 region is CASSGGGGAGTQYF. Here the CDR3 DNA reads TGTGCCAGCAGTGGTGGCGGGGGGGCCGGTACGCAGTATTTT.

The CDR3 loop reads CASSFLGEYGQETQYF. Written as DNA, the CDR3 is TGTGCCAGCAGTTTTCTGGGGGAGTATGGGCAAGAGACCCAGTACTTC. The V gene is TRBV28, the J gene TRBJ2-5; D could derive from TRBD1 or TRBD2 (5 bases each). Germline V lookup: CDR1 MDHEN, CDR2 SYDVKM. The CDR3 runs to 16 residues. Trimming left V 3 bases short and J 2 bases short, with 16 bases between.

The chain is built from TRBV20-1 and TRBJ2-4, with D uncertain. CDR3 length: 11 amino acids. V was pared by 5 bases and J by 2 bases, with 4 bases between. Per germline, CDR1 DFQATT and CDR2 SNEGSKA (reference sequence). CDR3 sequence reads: CSAATKNIQYF. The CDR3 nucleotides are TGCAGTGCTGCAACCAAAAACATTCAGTACTTC.

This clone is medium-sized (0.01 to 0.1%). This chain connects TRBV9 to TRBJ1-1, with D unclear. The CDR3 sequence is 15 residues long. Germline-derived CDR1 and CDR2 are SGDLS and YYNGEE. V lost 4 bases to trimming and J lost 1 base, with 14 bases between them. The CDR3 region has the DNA TGTGCCAGCAGCCCCCGAGGTGGAGAGAACACTGAAGCTTTCTTT. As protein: CASSPRGGENTEAFF.

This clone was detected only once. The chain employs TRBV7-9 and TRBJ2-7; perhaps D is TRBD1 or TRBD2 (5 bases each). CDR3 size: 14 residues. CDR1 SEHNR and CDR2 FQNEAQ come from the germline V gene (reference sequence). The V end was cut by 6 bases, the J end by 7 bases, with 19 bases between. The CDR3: CASSAPGRPGEQYF. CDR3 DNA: TGTGCCAGCAGTGCACCGGGACGGCCGGGGGAGCAGTACTTC.

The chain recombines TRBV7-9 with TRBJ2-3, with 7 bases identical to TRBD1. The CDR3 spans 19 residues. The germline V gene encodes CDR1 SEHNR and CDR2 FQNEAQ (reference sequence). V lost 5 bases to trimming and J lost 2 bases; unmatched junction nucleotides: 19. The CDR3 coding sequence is TGTGCCAGCAGCCTGTTCGTTGGGTGGCAGGGGGAATTCACAGATACGCAGTATTTT. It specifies CASSLFVGWQGEFTDTQYF.

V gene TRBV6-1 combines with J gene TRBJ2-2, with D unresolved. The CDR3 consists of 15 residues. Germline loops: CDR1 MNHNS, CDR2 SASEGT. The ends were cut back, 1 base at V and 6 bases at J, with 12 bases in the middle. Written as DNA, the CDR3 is TGTGCCAGCAGTGAAGTAACTTTTCGGCCCGGGGAGCTGTTTTTT. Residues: CASSEVTFRPGELFF.

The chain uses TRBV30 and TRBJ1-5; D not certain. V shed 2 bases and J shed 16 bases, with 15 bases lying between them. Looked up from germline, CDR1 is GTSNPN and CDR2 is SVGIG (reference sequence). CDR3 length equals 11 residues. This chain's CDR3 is CAWSLGQLVHF. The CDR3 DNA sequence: TGTGCCTGGAGTCTGGGCCAATTAGTCCATTTT. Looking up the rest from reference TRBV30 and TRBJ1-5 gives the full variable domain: SQTIHQWPATLVQPVGSPLSLECTVEGTSNPNLYWYRQAAGRGLQLLFYSVGIGQISSEVPQNLSASRPQDRQFILSSKKLLLSDSGFYLCAWSLGQLVHFGDGTRLSIL.

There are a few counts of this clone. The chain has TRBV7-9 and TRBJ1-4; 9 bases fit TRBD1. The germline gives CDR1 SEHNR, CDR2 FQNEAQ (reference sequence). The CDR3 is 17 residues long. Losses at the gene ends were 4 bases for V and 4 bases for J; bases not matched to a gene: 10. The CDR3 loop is CASSSRDREGVNEKLFF. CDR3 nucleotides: TGTGCCAGCAGCTCTAGGGACAGGGAAGGAGTTAATGAAAAACTGTTTTTT.

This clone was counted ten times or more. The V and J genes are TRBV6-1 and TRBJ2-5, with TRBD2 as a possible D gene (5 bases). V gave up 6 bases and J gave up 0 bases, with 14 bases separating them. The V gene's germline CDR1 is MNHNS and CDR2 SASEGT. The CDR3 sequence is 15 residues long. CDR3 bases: TGTGCCAGCAGCCTACTAGGAGGTAACCAAGAGACCCAGTACTTC. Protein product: CASSLLGGNQETQYF.